What follows are 23 T cell receptor beta chains derived from one specimen sequenced in a study of blood T cell repertoires in COVID-19. Data came from immunoSEQ multiplex PCR; TCRdb stores just in-frame clones and leaves some out. Here the sample spans about 230,000 clones, about 79% being singletons. Material: peripheral blood. These receptors all stem from a man aged 35-49 years who had recovered from COVID-19.

This clone came up a few times. The V gene is TRBV5-1, the J gene TRBJ1-4, with TRBD1 identical over 7 bases. This CDR3 is built from 16 residues. Germline lookup yields CDR1 SGHRS and CDR2 YFSETQ. Trimming at V came to 0 bases and at J to 5 bases, leaving 7 bases not matched to a gene. CDR3 loop: CASSLATGRWNEKLFF. DNA of the CDR3: TGCGCCAGCAGCTTGGCGACAGGGCGATGGAATGAAAAACTGTTTTTT. The full variable domain, in which reference TRBV5-1 and TRBJ1-4 provide the parts outside the CDR3, is KAGVTQTPRYLIKTRGQQVTLSCSPISGHRSVSWYQQTPGQGLQFLFEYFSETQRNKGNFPGRFSGRQFSNSRSEMNVSTLELGDSALYLCASSLATGRWNEKLFFGSGTQLSVL.

J is TRBJ1-2 and V is TRBV6-5, with D uncertain. Per the germline V gene, CDR1 is MNHEY and CDR2 is SVGAGI. V was trimmed by 7 bases and J by 1 base, leaving 10 bases between them. The CDR3 length is 13 residues. The DNA of the CDR3 is TGTGCCAGCACTACTACATTTAACTATGGCTACACCTTC. Its translation is CASTTTFNYGYTF.

V usage is TRBV3-1 (or the pseudogene TRBV3-2) and J usage is TRBJ2-1, with 9 bases identical to TRBD2. Looked up from germline, CDR1 is LGHDT and CDR2 is YNNKEL (reference sequence). With V trimmed by 4 bases and J by 7 bases, 11 bases remained unmatched. This CDR3 region has 16 residues. The chain's CDR3 is CASSRRVAGANNEQFF. CDR3 DNA: TGTGCCAGCAGCCGAAGGGTAGCGGGGGCGAATAATGAGCAGTTCTTC.

The V call is TRBV24-1, the J call TRBJ2-5, with 8 bases aligning to TRBD2. CDR3 size: 17 residues. The V gene's germline CDR1 is KGHDR and CDR2 SFDVKD. The junction had 10 bases not matched to a gene; V was cut back by 4 bases and J by 1 base. CDR3 bases: TGTGCCACCAGTGACGCCCGTCGGGCGGGGGGCCAAGAGACCCAGTACTTC. The encoded protein is CATSDARRAGGQETQYF.

The chain uses TRBV18 and TRBJ1-4, with D tentatively TRBD1 (5 bases). The ends were cut back, 4 bases at V and 6 bases at J, with 12 bases in the middle. Germline V gene data show CDR1 as KGHSH and CDR2 as LQKENI. This CDR3 contains 14 residues. CDR3 nucleotides: TGTGCCAGCTCACGCCGGGACTCCGATGAAAAACTGTTTTTT. This translates into CASSRRDSDEKLFF.

The V call is TRBV11-2, the J call TRBJ2-7, with 7 bases lining up with TRBD2. After removal of 7 bases from V and 0 bases from J, the junction contained 6 bases not matched to a gene. Germline V gene sequence: CDR1 SGHAT, CDR2 FQNNGV. The CDR3 is 14 amino acids. As DNA, the CDR3 is TGTGCCAGCACCGCTAGCGGAATCTCCTACGAGCAGTACTTC. Its translation is CASTASGISYEQYF.

The J gene is TRBJ1-2, the V gene TRBV4-1; the D is unclear. Germline lookup yields CDR1 MGHRA and CDR2 YSYEKL. The CDR3 is made up of 15 amino acids. V was clipped by 4 bases and J by 4 bases, with 16 bases between them. CDR3 in amino acids: CASSPAGNGIYGYTF. The CDR3 DNA sequence: TGCGCCAGCAGCCCCGCTGGGAACGGGATCTATGGCTACACCTTC.

This clone was picked up one time. This sequence joins TRBV6-1 and TRBJ1-5, with D unclear. Germline V gene lookup returns CDR1 MNHNS and CDR2 SASEGT. V dropped 3 bases and J dropped 6 bases, with 12 bases sitting between them. CDR3 size: 14 residues. DNA of the CDR3: TGTGCCAGCAGTGAGTACCTAACTGGTCAGCCCCAGCATTTT. This translates into CASSEYLTGQPQHF.

The chain recombines TRBV4-1 with TRBJ2-2, with D possibly being TRBD2 (7 bases). Germline CDR1 is MGHRA and CDR2 is YSYEKL. The CDR3 totals 18 residues. Between the trimmed V and J ends, which lost 1 base and 5 bases, there was a span of 20 bases. The CDR3 DNA follows: TGCGCCAGCAGCCAAGCCATTTTTAGGGGGGAGGGAACCGGGGAGCTGTTTTTT. Translation: CASSQAIFRGEGTGELFF.

The chain links TRBV30 to TRBJ1-1; maybe TRBD1 (6 bases). Germline lookup yields CDR1 GTSNPN and CDR2 SVGIG (reference sequence). The length of the CDR3 is 14 residues. Trimming cost V 4 bases and J 3 bases, with 15 bases left between them. The chain's CDR3 is CAWTLAGADTEAFF. The CDR3, as DNA: TGTGCCTGGACTCTTGCAGGGGCCGACACTGAAGCTTTCTTT. The full variable domain, its missing parts supplied by reference TRBV30 and TRBJ1-1, is SQTIHQWPATLVQPVGSPLSLECTVEGTSNPNLYWYRQAAGRGLQLLFYSVGIGQISSEVPQNLSASRPQDRQFILSSKKLLLSDSGFYLCAWTLAGADTEAFFGQGTRLTVV.

This sequence joins TRBV5-5 and TRBJ1-1; 8 bases match TRBD1. This CDR3 contains 14 residues. The V gene's germline CDR1 is SGHKS and CDR2 YYEKEE (reference sequence). Trimming took 3 bases from V and 7 from J; bases not matched to a gene: 8. CDR3 region: CASSYLGQGFEAFF. The CDR3 nucleotides are TGTGCCAGCAGCTACCTTGGACAGGGCTTTGAAGCTTTCTTT.

This clone was counted only a few times. The chain has TRBV19 and TRBJ1-1, with D hard to call. Germline loops: CDR1 LNHDA, CDR2 SQIVND (reference sequence). This CDR3 contains 15 residues. V was clipped by 3 bases and J by 2 bases, with 13 bases between them. The CDR3 DNA sequence: TGTGCCAGTAGTATCCCCAGCGCAGCCAACACTGAAGCTTTCTTT. Protein sequence: CASSIPSAANTEAFF.

The V gene is TRBV11-2, the J gene TRBJ2-4; D is perhaps TRBD1 (6 bases). The CDR3 length is 14 residues. Per the germline V gene, CDR1 is SGHAT and CDR2 is FQNNGV. Trimming removed 3 bases from V and 4 bases from J, with 10 bases in between. Written as DNA, the CDR3 is TGTGCCAGCAGCTTCACAGGGTTAAAAAACATTCAGTACTTC. It encodes CASSFTGLKNIQYF.

The chain couples TRBV5-1 to TRBJ2-7; tentatively, D is TRBD1 (6 bases). Per the germline V gene, CDR1 is SGHRS and CDR2 is YFSETQ. The CDR3 is 15 amino acids. The V end lost 0 bases, the J end lost 6 bases, and 16 bases lay between the germline ends. The CDR3 reads CASSLGPRQVVEQYF. The DNA of the CDR3 is TGCGCCAGCAGCTTGGGCCCAAGACAGGTCGTCGAGCAGTACTTC. Based on the CDR3 plus reference TRBV5-1 and TRBJ2-7, the full variable domain is KAGVTQTPRYLIKTRGQQVTLSCSPISGHRSVSWYQQTPGQGLQFLFEYFSETQRNKGNFPGRFSGRQFSNSRSEMNVSTLELGDSALYLCASSLGPRQVVEQYFGPGTRLTVT.

This chain uses TRBV19 with TRBJ2-2, with D possibly matching TRBD2 (5 bases). CDR3 length equals 15 residues. Trimming removed 4 bases at V and 7 bases at J, with 16 bases between. Germline V gives CDR1 LNHDA, CDR2 SQIVND (reference sequence). The CDR3 DNA follows: TGTGCCAGTAGTACCGCAGAAGACTATTTCGGGGAGCTGTTTTTT. It yields the protein CASSTAEDYFGELFF.

This clone occurred once. The gene calls are TRBV2 and TRBJ1-5; D is ambiguous. This CDR3 has 15 residues. V shed 3 bases and J shed 0 bases, with 9 bases lying between them. The germline gives CDR1 SNHLY, CDR2 FYNNEI. The CDR3 loop reads CASSDRNYSNQPQHF. The CDR3 DNA reads as TGTGCCAGCAGTGACAGGAATTATAGCAATCAGCCCCAGCATTTT.

This clone was seen only a few times. The J gene is TRBJ1-2, the V gene TRBV2; tentatively, D is TRBD1 (5 bases). Germline assignment: CDR1 SNHLY and CDR2 FYNNEI. Between the trimmed V and J ends, which lost 4 bases and 8 bases, there was a span of 14 bases. The CDR3 is made up of 13 amino acids. The CDR3 nucleotides read TGTGCCAGCAGTGCTTTTCAGGGTGGGGGCTACACCTTC. Residues: CASSAFQGGGYTF.

This clone was observed a single time. The chain joins TRBV3-1 (or the pseudogene TRBV3-2) to TRBJ1-1, with TRBD1 matching over 7 bases. Germline V gene sequence: CDR1 LGHDT, CDR2 YNNKEL (reference sequence). The V and J ends lost 3 bases and 6 bases, in that order; junction bases with no gene match: 1. The CDR3 consists of 12 residues. CDR3 sequence: CASSHQGAEAFF. The CDR3 coding sequence is TGTGCCAGCAGCCATCAGGGGGCTGAAGCTTTCTTT.

The chain employs TRBV3-1 (or the pseudogene TRBV3-2) and TRBJ2-2; TRBD2 matches at 12 bases. The junction had 8 bases not matched to a gene; V was cut back by 6 bases and J by 6 bases. Germline assignment: CDR1 LGHDT and CDR2 YNNKEL (reference sequence). CDR3 length equals 16 residues. In nucleotides, the CDR3 is TGTGCCAGCAGGCGCCGGGGACTAGCGGGTCCCGGGGAGCTGTTTTTT. This sequence encodes CASRRRGLAGPGELFF.

The chain combines TRBV30 with TRBJ1-2, with D perhaps matching TRBD1 (5 bases). Germline V gives CDR1 GTSNPN, CDR2 SVGIG (reference sequence). The CDR3 spans 14 residues. Trimming shortened V by 4 bases and J by 3 bases, and 15 bases separated the two germline ends. The CDR3 region has the DNA TGTGCCTGGATCCAGGGAGGGGTTTACTATGGCTACACCTTC. Protein product: CAWIQGGVYYGYTF.

CDR3 sequence reads: CASSHRQGIIHF. CDR3 nucleotide sequence: TGTGCCAGCAGCCACAGACAGGGAATCATCCATTTT. V and J are TRBV5-6 and TRBJ1-5, with TRBD1 identical over 7 bases. Trimming cost V 4 bases and J 16 bases; bases outside gene matches: 11. From germline, CDR1 is SGHDT and CDR2 YYEEEE. The CDR3 spans 12 residues.

This sequence joins TRBV5-1 and TRBJ1-4, with D maybe TRBD1 (6 bases). CDR1 SGHRS and CDR2 YFSETQ come from the germline V gene. V was clipped by 3 bases and J by 3 bases, with 15 bases between them. CDR3 length: 16 amino acids. The CDR3: CASSSTGTLPNEKLFF. In DNA, the CDR3 is TGCGCCAGCAGCTCAACCGGGACACTCCCTAATGAAAAACTGTTTTTT.

This clone was seen a handful of times. The chain has TRBV7-2 and TRBJ1-2; D perhaps matches TRBD1 (6 bases). V was pared by 6 bases and J by 3 bases, with 14 bases between. This CDR3 is built from 14 residues. In germline, CDR1 is SGHTA, CDR2 FQGNSA. Here the CDR3 DNA reads TGTGCCAGCAGAAGAGACAGGAGGTACTATGGCTACACCTTC. Its translation: CASRRDRRYYGYTF.